This T cell receptor beta chain originates from a study of T cells in Graves' hyperthyroidism and ophthalmopathy. Remarks on this clonotype: What it binds is not known.

TCR beta CDR3 regions were amplified from RNA transcripts. The HTBI set primed first-round TCR CDR3 RT-PCR. TCRdb re-called the multiplex PCR reads with MiXCR, one entry per CDR3 protein. This table has some 600,000 distinct CDR3 sequences, approximately 13% appearing once. It was uncontrolled infection, other autoimmune disease, pregnancy or lactation that excluded patients. Diagnosing involved the use of clinical symptoms, serum thyroxine and TRAb, thyroid ultrasound and orbital computed tomography. The study's findings and limits: Most thyroid clonotypes with frequency above 0.001 were detected in blood. Progression to ophthalmopathy was predicted a median of about six months early.

Germline CDR1 reads SGHDT; CDR2 reads YYEEEE. The CDR3 runs 18 residues. J gave up 2 bases and V 0 bases, and 10 bases lay outside the gene matches. The J gene is TRBJ2-1, the V gene TRBV5-6; 8 bases align to TRBD2. This TCR came from a woman aged 25-40 years with Graves' hyperthyroidism that later progressed to Graves' ophthalmopathy. Sequenced sample: blood. The CDR3 loop reads CASSLAPFSGGPYNEQFF. The CDR3 DNA is TGTGCCAGCAGCTTGGCCCCATTTTCGGGAGGGCCCTACAATGAGCAGTTCTTC.